This T cell receptor beta chain was found in a study of CD4 T cells in relation to SARS-CoV-2 and coronaviruses. Study overall: PBMCs were cultured with antigen for approximately nine days before TCR beta sequencing. Convalescent patients were 7 or 8 males and 4 females; two were Hispanic.

Concerning this clone: Its antigen remains unknown.

Germline loops: CDR1 SGHAT, CDR2 FQNNGV. With V trimmed by 5 bases and J by 15 bases, 14 bases remained unmatched. The CDR3 length is 15 residues. The protocol was immunoSEQ multiplex PCR, while the TCRdb copy is restricted to in-frame clones and leaves out a portion. There are around 30,000 clones in the sample; around 80% occur only once, and around 3.1% lies in the top ten. Sequenced input: memory CD4+ T cells from PBMCs, cultured in vitro. The receptor was derived from an adult with COVID-19. The chain is built from TRBV11-2 and TRBJ2-1; 12 nucleotides match TRBD2. The CDR3 here is CASSQPKTSGRYRFF. CDR3 nucleotides: TGTGCCAGCAGCCAACCGAAGACTAGCGGGAGATATCGGTTCTTC.